This TCR beta chain came from a study of blood T cell repertoires in COVID-19. About the research overall: Nucleic acid was either cDNA or gDNA, and it came from T cells, B-cell-depleted T cells, or PBMCs.

In the authors' workflow: Reference gene primer amplification gave nucleated cell count estimates. The method was immunoSEQ multiplex PCR; TCRdb's version includes in-frame clones alone and lacks a portion of them. Clone size and V and J calls were adopted from that table, with D and trimming inferred from the DNA. The data hold around 300,000 clones, with around 87% observed a single time. The V gene lost 0 bases and the J gene lost 9 bases, with 24 bases spanning the gap. In germline, CDR1 is LGHNA, CDR2 YNFKEQ. The CDR3 spans 18 residues. Cohorts were determined from participant-reported clinical history.

The genes are TRBV4-2 and TRBJ1-3; possible D gene TRBD1, 5 bases. The sequence was collected from a woman aged 18-29 years with acute COVID-19. Sample: PBMCs or T cells enriched from blood (not recorded which). The CDR3, as DNA: TGTGCCAGCAGCCAAGAAGGGGAGGGAACACATGAGGGAGGCACCATATATTTT. Translation gives CASSQEGEGTHEGGTIYF.